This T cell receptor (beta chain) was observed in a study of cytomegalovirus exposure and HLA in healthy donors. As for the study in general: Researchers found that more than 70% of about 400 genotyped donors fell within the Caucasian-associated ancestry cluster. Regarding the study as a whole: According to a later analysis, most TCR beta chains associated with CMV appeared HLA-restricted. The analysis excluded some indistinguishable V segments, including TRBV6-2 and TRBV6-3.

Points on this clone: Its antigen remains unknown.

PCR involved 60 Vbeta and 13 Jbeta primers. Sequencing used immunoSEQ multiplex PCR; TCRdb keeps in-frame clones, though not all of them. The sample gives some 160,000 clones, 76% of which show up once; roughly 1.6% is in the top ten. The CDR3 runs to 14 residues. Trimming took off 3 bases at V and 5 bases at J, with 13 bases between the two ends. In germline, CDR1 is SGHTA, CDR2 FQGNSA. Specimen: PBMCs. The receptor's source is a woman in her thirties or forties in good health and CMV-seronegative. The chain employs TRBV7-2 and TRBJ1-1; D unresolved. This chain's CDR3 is CASSFFVENTEAFF. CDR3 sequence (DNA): TGTGCCAGCAGCTTCTTCGTTGAGAATACTGAAGCTTTCTTT.